Given below is one T cell receptor beta chain in context. What it recognizes is unknown. The record originates from a study of CD8+ T cells in alopecia areata. Study-wide results and limits: Greater clonality was observed in lesional scalp samples, especially alopecia totalis/universalis, versus normal scalp.

V was pared by 6 bases and J by 7 bases, with 7 bases between. The germline V gene has CDR1 MGHDK and CDR2 SYGVNS. This CDR3 is built from 10 residues. cDNA prepared by RNA extraction and subsequent reverse transcription served as the template for sequencing. Clones were sequenced by immunoSEQ multiplex PCR, and TCRdb holds only the in-frame ones, with some missing. The repertoire includes about 110,000 clones, 45% to 70% of them detected once, and around a fifth sits in the top ten. Sequenced sample: CD8+ T cells sorted from blood. This clonotype was obtained from a human donor in good health. The chain couples TRBV25-1 to TRBJ2-7; the D is unclear. The CDR3 DNA follows: TGTGCCAGCAGCGCGAGTGAGCAGTACTTC. Translation: CASSASEQYF.